A single sample is the source of the 10 T cell receptor beta chains below, sequenced in a study of T cell responses to AZD1222 COVID-19 vaccine. This table comes from immunoSEQ multiplex PCR, and its TCRdb copy is limited to in-frame clones, with some not included. The sample records approximately 50,000 clones, 88% being singletons. Sequencing used peripheral blood, obtained on day 0 of AZD1222 vaccination. These receptors were obtained from an adult in good health.

The chain joins TRBV5-4 to TRBJ2-1; 9 bases fit TRBD2. The CDR3 has 16 residues. Trimming removed 0 bases from V and 4 bases from J; junction bases left unmatched: 5. From germline, CDR1 is SGHNT and CDR2 YYREEE (reference sequence). CDR3 coding DNA: TGTGCCAGCAGCTTGGCCGCTAGCGGGATTTACAATGAGCAGTTCTTC. Its translation: CASSLAASGIYNEQFF.

This sequence joins TRBV27 and TRBJ2-1, with 10 bases aligning to TRBD1. This CDR3 contains 18 residues. CDR1 MNHEY and CDR2 SMNVEV come from the germline V gene (reference sequence). The V segment lost 2 bases and the J segment 0 bases; nucleotides outside the gene matches: 7. This chain's CDR3 is CASSLRTGGGSSYNEQFF. DNA of the CDR3: TGTGCCAGCAGTTTACGGACAGGGGGTGGGAGCTCCTACAATGAGCAGTTCTTC.

This clone is large within its sample. V gene TRBV4-2 combines with J gene TRBJ2-7; 8 bases match TRBD2. V lost 2 bases, J lost 2 bases, and 5 bases stayed unmatched. In germline, CDR1 is LGHNA, CDR2 YNFKEQ. The CDR3 consists of 15 residues. The CDR3 sequence: CASSQSAGDTYEQYF. The CDR3 coding sequence is TGTGCCAGCAGCCAATCAGCGGGAGACACCTACGAGCAGTACTTC.

The genes are TRBV6-1 and TRBJ2-7; 9 bases agree with TRBD1. The CDR3 has 15 residues. Unmatched junction bases numbered 2, after V lost 2 bases and J lost 0 bases. Germline V CDR1 and CDR2: MNHNS, SASEGT. The CDR3, as DNA: TGTGCCAGCAGTGAATGGGACAGGGCCTCCTACGAGCAGTACTTC. Amino acid sequence: CASSEWDRASYEQYF.

This chain joins TRBV29-1 and TRBJ2-7; 9 positions agree with TRBD2. Trimming removed 5 bases from V and 7 bases from J; junction bases left unmatched: 9. This CDR3 region has 13 residues. Germline-derived CDR1 and CDR2 are SQVTM and ANQGSEA. The CDR3 reads CSVSAGGPGEQYF. As DNA, the CDR3 is TGCAGCGTTTCGGCGGGAGGGCCGGGTGAGCAGTACTTC.

V and J are TRBV5-1 and TRBJ1-1, with 9 bases identical to TRBD1. Germline V gene sequence: CDR1 SGHRS, CDR2 YFSETQ. The V and J ends lost 3 bases and 0 bases, in that order; junction bases with no gene match: 12. The CDR3 runs to 18 residues. The CDR3 bases are TGCGCCAGCAGCTGGGAACCGGGACAGGGAAACATGAACACTGAAGCTTTCTTT. Translating gives CASSWEPGQGNMNTEAFF.

The chain uses TRBV29-1 and TRBJ1-2; 9 nucleotides match TRBD1. Germline V gives CDR1 SQVTM, CDR2 ANQGSEA. Losses at the gene ends were 3 bases for V and 6 bases for J; bases not matched to a gene: 8. This CDR3 spans 14 amino acids. This chain's CDR3 is CSVEADRGVDGYTF. CDR3 bases: TGCAGCGTTGAGGCGGACAGGGGCGTCGATGGCTACACCTTC.

The V and J genes are TRBV7-9 and TRBJ1-1, with D hard to call. CDR1 and CDR2 from the germline V gene are SEHNR and FQNEAQ (reference sequence). The V gene lost 1 base and the J gene lost 5 bases, with 11 bases spanning the gap. The CDR3 totals 14 residues. The CDR3 bases are TGTGCCAGCAGCTTAGGGTCGGCGAGAACTGAAGCTTTCTTT. Translating it yields CASSLGSARTEAFF. The full variable domain, its missing parts supplied by reference TRBV7-9 and TRBJ1-1, is DTGVSQNPRHKITKRGQNVTFRCDPISEHNRLYWYRQTLGQGPEFLTYFQNEAQLEKSRLLSDRFSAERPKGSFSTLEIQRTEQGDSAMYLCASSLGSARTEAFFGQGTRLTVV.

V and J are TRBV2 and TRBJ2-7; tentatively, D is TRBD2 (5 bases). The CDR3 loop spans 15 amino acids. Germline CDR1 is SNHLY and CDR2 is FYNNEI. The V and J ends lost 5 bases and 0 bases respectively, with 14 bases between them. CDR3 bases: TGTGCCAGCAGTTTGGACGGAGGAGACTCCTACGAGCAGTACTTC. Amino acid sequence: CASSLDGGDSYEQYF.

The genes are TRBV5-3 and TRBJ1-4, with 7 bases identical to TRBD1. TRBV5-3 is placed among ORFs of uncertain function. J lost 4 bases, V lost 4 bases, and 7 bases had no gene match. The CDR3 runs to 15 residues. The CDR3 region is CARSPGTEGNEKLFF. CDR3 nucleotide sequence: TGTGCCAGAAGCCCTGGGACAGAGGGTAATGAAAAACTGTTTTTT.